The clone carrying this TCR beta chain was recorded only once. Authors' processing steps: Estimated nucleated cell counts came from reference gene primer amplification. Data came from immunoSEQ multiplex PCR; TCRdb stores just in-frame clones and leaves some out. The DNA gave D and trimming, while V, J and clone size come from that table. Of around 180,000 clones in the sample, around 89% were seen once. The data belong to a study of blood T cell repertoires in COVID-19. The V gene's germline CDR1 is LNHNV and CDR2 YYDKDF (reference sequence). Germline trimming cut 2 bases from V and 10 bases from J; bases unmatched to any gene: 11. The CDR3 has 16 amino acids.

This chain connects TRBV15 to TRBJ1-4; TRBD1 agrees at 9 bases. The TCR sequence derives from a man between 60 and 70 years old with acute or convalescent COVID-19. The sequencing sample was made of peripheral blood. CDR3 amino acids: CATSRPTTGQGTKLFF. The CDR3, as DNA: TGTGCCACCAGCAGACCCACAACGGGACAGGGAACAAAACTGTTTTTT.